Listed below are T cell receptor beta chains from one sample, sequenced in a study of blood T cells in healthy people across ages. Each CDR3 protein gets one entry after TCRdb re-called the 5' RACE reads with MiXCR. The sample comprises some 1.5 million distinct CDR3 sequences, about 45% of which are singletons, and approximately 4% rests with the top ten. The sample consisted of blood. The receptors derive from a woman between 18 and 29 years old in good health. Each CDR3 is given with its conserved first and last residue. Each record gives: clone size, V gene, CDR3 protein. The size of a clone is reported for some rows only, either as once, few or many, or as a class for expanded clones.

few | TRBV10-3 | CAISERTSGPGELFF
NA | TRBV4-3 | CASSQSSQGFDEQFF
NA | TRBV27 | CASMGTTNRGNTEAFF
few | TRBV12-3/TRBV12-4 | CASSFLAGGLYQETQYF
NA | TRBV12-3/TRBV12-4 | CASMDRADGYTF
NA | TRBV6-5 | CASRSYRDRGRDEQFF
NA | TRBV28 | CASSETGEVQPQHF
NA | TRBV6-2/TRBV6-3 | CAGTLPDSYEQYF
NA | TRBV20-1 | CSARTHSGQSLTEAFF
NA | TRBV5-1 | CASTYGLSRNEQFF
NA | TRBV5-1 | CASSLMTSGGIEQFF
once | TRBV7-9 | CADRREGSGANVLTF
NA | TRBV5-1 | CASSNSPQGAQETQYF
NA | TRBV7-9 | CASIPGLAGENTQYF
NA | TRBV9 | CASSVTGPLSCNEQFF
NA | TRBV5-1 | CASSAGQGIEGHTF
NA | TRBV6-5 | CASSYSSRGTTGQYF
many | TRBV7-2 | CASSLEGPLRGYTF
NA | TRBV12-3/TRBV12-4 | CASSFSGTRSAGANVLTF
once | TRBV5-6 | CASSHSGLLSTDTQYF
few | TRBV7-9 | CASSPVPYATNEKLFF
few | TRBV4-1 | CASSLEWGSSYEQYF
few | TRBV6-2/TRBV6-3 | CASSDSSGPETQYF
NA | TRBV3-1 | CASRQLRGGPDTQYF
NA | TRBV5-5 | CASSLTLTGGTEAFF
NA | TRBV7-9 | CASSFAGGPGNEQFF
NA | TRBV4-1 | CASSQSPRDNYGYTF
NA | TRBV27 | CASSITNIQDQPQHF